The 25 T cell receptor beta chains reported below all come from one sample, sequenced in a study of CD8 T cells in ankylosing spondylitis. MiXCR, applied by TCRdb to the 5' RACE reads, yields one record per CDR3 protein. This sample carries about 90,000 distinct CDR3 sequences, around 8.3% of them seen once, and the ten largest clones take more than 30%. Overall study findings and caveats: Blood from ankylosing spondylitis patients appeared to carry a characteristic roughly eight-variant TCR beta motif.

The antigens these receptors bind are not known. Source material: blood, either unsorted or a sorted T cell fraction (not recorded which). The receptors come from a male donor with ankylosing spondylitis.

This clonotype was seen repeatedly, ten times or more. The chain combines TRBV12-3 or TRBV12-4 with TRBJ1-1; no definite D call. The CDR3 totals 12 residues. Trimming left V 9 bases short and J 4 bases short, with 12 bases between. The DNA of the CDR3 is TGTGCCAGTAGATACGTAGGCACTGAAGCTTTCTTT. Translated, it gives CASRYVGTEAFF.

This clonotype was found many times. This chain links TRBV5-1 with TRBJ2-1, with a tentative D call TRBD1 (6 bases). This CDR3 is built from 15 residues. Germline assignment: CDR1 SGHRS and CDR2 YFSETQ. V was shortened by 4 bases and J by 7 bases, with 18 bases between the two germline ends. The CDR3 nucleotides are TGCGCCAGCAGCCCTAGGGGGTCGCCAGGAAATGAGCAGTTCTTC. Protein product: CASSPRGSPGNEQFF.

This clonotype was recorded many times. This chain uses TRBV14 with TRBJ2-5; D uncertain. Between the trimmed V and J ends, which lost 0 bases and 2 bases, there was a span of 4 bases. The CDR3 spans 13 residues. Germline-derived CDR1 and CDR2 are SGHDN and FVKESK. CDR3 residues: CASSQEWQETQYF. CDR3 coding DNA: TGTGCCAGCAGCCAAGAATGGCAAGAGACCCAGTACTTC.

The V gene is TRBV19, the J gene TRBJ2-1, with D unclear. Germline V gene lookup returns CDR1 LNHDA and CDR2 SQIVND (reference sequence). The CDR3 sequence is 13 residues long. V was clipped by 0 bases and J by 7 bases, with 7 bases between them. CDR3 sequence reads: CASSIDLFNEQFF. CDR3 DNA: TGTGCCAGTAGTATAGATCTATTTAATGAGCAGTTCTTC.

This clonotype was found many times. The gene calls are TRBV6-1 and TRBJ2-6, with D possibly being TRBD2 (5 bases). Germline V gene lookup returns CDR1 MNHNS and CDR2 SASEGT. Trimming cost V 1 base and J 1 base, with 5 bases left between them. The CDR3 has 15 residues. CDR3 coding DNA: TGTGCCAGCAGTGAAGGAGGGTCTGGGGCCAACGTCCTGACTTTC. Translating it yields CASSEGGSGANVLTF.

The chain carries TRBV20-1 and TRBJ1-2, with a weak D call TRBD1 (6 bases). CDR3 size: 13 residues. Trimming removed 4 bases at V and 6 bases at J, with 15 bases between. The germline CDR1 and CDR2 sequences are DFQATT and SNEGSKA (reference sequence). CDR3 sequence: CSAISETGNGYTF. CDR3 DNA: TGCAGTGCTATATCCGAGACAGGAAATGGCTACACCTTC.

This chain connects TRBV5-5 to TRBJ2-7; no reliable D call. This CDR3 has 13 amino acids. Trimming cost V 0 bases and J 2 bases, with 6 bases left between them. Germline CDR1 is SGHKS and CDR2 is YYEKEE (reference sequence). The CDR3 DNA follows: TGTGCCAGCAGCTTGGGGGAAGCCTACGAGCAGTACTTC. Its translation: CASSLGEAYEQYF.

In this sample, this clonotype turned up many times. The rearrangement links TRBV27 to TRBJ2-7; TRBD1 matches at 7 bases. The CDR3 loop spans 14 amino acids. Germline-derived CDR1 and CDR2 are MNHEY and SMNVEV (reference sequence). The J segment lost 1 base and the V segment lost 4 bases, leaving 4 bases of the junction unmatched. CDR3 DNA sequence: TGTGCCAGCAGTTCAGGGGGATCATCCTACGAGCAGTACTTC. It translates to CASSSGGSSYEQYF.

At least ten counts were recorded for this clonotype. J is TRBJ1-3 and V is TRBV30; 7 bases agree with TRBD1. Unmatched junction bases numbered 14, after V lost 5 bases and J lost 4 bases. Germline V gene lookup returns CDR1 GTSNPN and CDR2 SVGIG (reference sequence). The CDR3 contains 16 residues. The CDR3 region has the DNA TGTGCCTGGGCCTCCGGGACAGCACTGGGAGGAAACACCATATATTTT. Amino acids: CAWASGTALGGNTIYF. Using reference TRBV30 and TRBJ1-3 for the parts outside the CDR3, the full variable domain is SQTIHQWPATLVQPVGSPLSLECTVEGTSNPNLYWYRQAAGRGLQLLFYSVGIGQISSEVPQNLSASRPQDRQFILSSKKLLLSDSGFYLCAWASGTALGGNTIYFGEGSWLTVV.

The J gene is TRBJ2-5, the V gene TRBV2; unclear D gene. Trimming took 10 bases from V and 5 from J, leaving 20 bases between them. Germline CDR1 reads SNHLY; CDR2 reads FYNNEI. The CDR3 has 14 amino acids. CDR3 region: CANGRTEPWETQYF. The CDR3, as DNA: TGTGCCAACGGAAGGACGGAGCCCTGGGAGACCCAGTACTTC.

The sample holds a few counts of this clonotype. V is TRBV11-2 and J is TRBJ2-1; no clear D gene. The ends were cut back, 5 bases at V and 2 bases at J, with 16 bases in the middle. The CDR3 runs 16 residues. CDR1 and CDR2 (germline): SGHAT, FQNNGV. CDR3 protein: CASSQEYGRPYNEQFF. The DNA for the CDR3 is TGTGCCAGCAGCCAAGAATACGGTCGACCCTACAATGAGCAGTTCTTC.

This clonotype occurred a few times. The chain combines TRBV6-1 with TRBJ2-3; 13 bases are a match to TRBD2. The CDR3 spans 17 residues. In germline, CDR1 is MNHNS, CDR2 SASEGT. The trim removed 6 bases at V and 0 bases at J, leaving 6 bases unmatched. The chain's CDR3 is CASSPGTSGTSTDTQYF. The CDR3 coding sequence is TGTGCCAGCAGCCCGGGGACTAGCGGGACTAGCACAGATACGCAGTATTTT.

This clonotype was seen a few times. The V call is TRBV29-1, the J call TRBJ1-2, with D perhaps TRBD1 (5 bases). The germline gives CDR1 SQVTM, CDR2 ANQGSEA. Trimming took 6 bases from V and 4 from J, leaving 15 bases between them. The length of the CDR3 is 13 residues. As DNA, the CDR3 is TGCAGCGTAGGGGTTGGGGGGATCTATGGCTACACCTTC. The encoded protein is CSVGVGGIYGYTF. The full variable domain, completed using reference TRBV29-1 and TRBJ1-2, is SAVISQKPSRDICQRGTSLTIQCQVDSQVTMMFWYRQQPGQSLTLIATANQGSEATYESGFVIDKFPISRPNLTFSTLTVSNMSPEDSSIYLCSVGVGGIYGYTFGSGTRLTVV.

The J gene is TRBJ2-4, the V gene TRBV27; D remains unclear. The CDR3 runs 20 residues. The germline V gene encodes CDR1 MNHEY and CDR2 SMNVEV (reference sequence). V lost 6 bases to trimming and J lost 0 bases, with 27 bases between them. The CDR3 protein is CASSPTGSPKTDLAKNIQYF. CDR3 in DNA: TGTGCCAGCAGCCCGACTGGCTCCCCGAAAACGGACCTAGCCAAAAACATTCAGTACTTC.

CDR3 amino acids: CASSQFFLSAELDGTGRGYEQYF. In DNA, the CDR3 is TGTGCCAGCAGCCAATTTTTTTTATCGGCTGAGTTGGATGGGACAGGGCGGGGTTACGAGCAGTACTTC. V is TRBV14 and J is TRBJ2-7; 9 nucleotides agree with TRBD1. CDR3 length: 23 residues. V gave up 2 bases and J gave up 4 bases; unmatched junction bases: 30. Germline V gives CDR1 SGHDN, CDR2 FVKESK.

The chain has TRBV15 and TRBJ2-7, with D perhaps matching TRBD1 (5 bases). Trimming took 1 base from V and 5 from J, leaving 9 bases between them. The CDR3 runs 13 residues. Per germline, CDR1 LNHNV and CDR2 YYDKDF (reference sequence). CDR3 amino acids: CATSRAKGNEQYF. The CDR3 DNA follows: TGTGCCACCAGCAGAGCGAAGGGGAACGAGCAGTACTTC.

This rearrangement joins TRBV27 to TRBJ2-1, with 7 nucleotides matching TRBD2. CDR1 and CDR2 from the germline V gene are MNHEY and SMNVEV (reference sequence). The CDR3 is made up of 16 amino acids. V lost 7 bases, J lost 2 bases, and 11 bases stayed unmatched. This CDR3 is CASTPFWGGAYNEQFF. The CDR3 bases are TGTGCCAGCACCCCTTTCTGGGGGGGAGCCTACAATGAGCAGTTCTTC.

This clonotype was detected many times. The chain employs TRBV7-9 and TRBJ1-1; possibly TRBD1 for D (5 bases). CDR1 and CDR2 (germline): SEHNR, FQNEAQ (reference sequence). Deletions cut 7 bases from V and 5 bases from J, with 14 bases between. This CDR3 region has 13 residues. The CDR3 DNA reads TGTGCCAGCACCCCCGGGGGTGAAACTGAAGCTTTCTTT. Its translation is CASTPGGETEAFF.

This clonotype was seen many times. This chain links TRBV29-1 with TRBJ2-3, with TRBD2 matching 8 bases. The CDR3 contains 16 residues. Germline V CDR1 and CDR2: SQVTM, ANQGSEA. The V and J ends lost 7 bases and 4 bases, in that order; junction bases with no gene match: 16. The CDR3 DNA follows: TGCAGCGCCATCAGCCCCGCGACTAGCGATCCAGATACGCAGTATTTT. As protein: CSAISPATSDPDTQYF.

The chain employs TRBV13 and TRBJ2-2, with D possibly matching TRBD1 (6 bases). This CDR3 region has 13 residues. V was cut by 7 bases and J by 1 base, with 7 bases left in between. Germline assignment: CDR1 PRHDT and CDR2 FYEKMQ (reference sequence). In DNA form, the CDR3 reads TGTGCCAGCAAGGGACAGAACACCGGGGAGCTGTTTTTT. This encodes CASKGQNTGELFF. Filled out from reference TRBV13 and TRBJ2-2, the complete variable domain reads AAGVIQSPRHLIKEKRETATLKCYPIPRHDTVYWYQQGPGQDPQFLISFYEKMQSDKGSIPDRFSAQQFSDYHSELNMSSLELGDSALYFCASKGQNTGELFFGEGSRLTVL.

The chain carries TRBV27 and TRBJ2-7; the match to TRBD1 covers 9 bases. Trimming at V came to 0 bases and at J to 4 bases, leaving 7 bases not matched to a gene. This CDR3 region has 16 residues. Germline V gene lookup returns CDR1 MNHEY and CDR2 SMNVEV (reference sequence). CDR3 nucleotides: TGTGCCAGCAGTTTATCGGAGGGGACAGGGAGGTACGAGCAGTACTTC. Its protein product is CASSLSEGTGRYEQYF.

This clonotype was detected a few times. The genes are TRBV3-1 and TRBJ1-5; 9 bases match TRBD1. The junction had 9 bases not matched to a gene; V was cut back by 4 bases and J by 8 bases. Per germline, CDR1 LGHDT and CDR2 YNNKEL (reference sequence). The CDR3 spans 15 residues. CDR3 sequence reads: CASSPDRGPLEPQHF. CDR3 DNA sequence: TGTGCCAGCAGCCCGGACAGGGGTCCCTTGGAGCCCCAGCATTTT.

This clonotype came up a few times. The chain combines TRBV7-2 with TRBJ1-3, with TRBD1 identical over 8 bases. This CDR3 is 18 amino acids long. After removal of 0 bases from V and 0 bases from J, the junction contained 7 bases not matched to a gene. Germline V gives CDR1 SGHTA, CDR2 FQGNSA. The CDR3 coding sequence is TGTGCCAGCAGCTTAGCCCGGACAGGGAGGAGCTCTGGAAACACCATATATTTT. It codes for CASSLARTGRSSGNTIYF.

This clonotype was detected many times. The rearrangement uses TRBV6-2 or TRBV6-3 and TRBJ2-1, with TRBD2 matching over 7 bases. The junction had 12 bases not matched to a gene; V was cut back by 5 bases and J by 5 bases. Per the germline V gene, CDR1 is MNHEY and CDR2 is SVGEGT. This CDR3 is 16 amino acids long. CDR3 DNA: TGTGCCAGCAGTCCTAGCGGCCCCGACGGAGACAATGAGCAGTTCTTC. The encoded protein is CASSPSGPDGDNEQFF.

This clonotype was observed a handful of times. CDR3 in DNA: TGCAGTGCCCAAAGCTGGCCGGGCTACACCTTC. Translated, it gives CSAQSWPGYTF. V and J are TRBV20-1 and TRBJ1-2; no definite D call. The V and J ends lost 6 bases and 8 bases respectively, with 13 bases between them. CDR3 length equals 11 residues. Germline V gives CDR1 DFQATT, CDR2 SNEGSKA (reference sequence).